This TCR beta chain originates from a study of a mutant IDH1 vaccine in newly diagnosed glioma. Study summary: Earlier therapy was either radiotherapy, temozolomide, or both, and most got both.

The assay was immunoSEQ multiplex PCR, and TCRdb's table has in-frame clones only and misses some. The data show 80,000 to 100,000 clones, with 80% seen just once and around 7% held by the top ten. Germline lookup yields CDR1 LGHNA and CDR2 YSLEER. This CDR3 region has 15 residues. The time point here: baseline, week 1 (first vaccination visit). The treatment was: pre-vaccination baseline after standard-of-care therapy. New WHO grade 3 or 4 astrocytomas that were IDH1-mutant and ATRX-lost occurred in the donors. V usage is TRBV4-3 and J usage is TRBJ2-5; D is perhaps TRBD1 (5 bases). The DNA end favors TRBJ2-7, so the J call may be wrong. The sample was PBMCs, taken from a glioma patient treated with radiotherapy, temozolomide or both. The TCR was taken from a man in his forties or fifties with glioma. CDR3 nucleotides: TGCGCCAGCAGCCAAGTCTTCGCAGGGTCCTACGAGCAGTACTTC. Translating it yields CASSQVFAGSYEQYF.